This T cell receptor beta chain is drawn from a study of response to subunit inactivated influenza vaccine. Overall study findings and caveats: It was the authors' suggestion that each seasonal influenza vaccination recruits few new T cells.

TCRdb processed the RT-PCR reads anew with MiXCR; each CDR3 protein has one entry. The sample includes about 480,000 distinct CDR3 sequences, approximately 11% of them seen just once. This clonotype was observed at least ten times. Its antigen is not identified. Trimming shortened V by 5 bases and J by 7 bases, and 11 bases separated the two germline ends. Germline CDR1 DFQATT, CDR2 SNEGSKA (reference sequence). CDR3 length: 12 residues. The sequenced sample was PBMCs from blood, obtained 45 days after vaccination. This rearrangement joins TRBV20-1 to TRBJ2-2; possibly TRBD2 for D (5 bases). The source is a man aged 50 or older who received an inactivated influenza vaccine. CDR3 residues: CSAETRDGELFF. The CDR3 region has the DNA TGCAGTGCTGAAACTAGAGACGGGGAGCTGTTTTTT.